Included here is one T cell receptor beta chain sequence, with context. The target antigen is unknown. The data belong to a study of regulatory T cells in long-lasting Graves disease. Broader study findings: Patients with persistent disease showed a bias toward TRBV28, TRBJ1-2 and TRBJ2-5. Limited sample numbers may have lowered accuracy.

Sequencing libraries for TCR beta were prepared with iRepertoire HTBI primers and Arm-PCR of CDR3 regions. TCRdb processed the multiplex PCR reads anew with MiXCR; each CDR3 protein has one entry. The sample shows 430,000 or so distinct CDR3 sequences, roughly 21% of them seen only once. This sample's time point: persistent/refractory GD, antithyroid drugs over 5 years with positive TRAb. Isolated PBMC RNA provided the starting material for the TCR library. All patients originated from an endocrinology department located in Xi'an, China. Trimming removed 0 bases from V and 8 bases from J, with 16 bases in between. CDR1 and CDR2 from the germline V gene are SQVTM and ANQGSEA. This CDR3 is 15 amino acids long.

The sample was peripheral blood mononuclear cells (PBMCs), taken when the disease was refractory, from a patient treated with antithyroid drugs. This clonotype was obtained from a female donor with Graves disease. The V gene is TRBV29-1, the J gene TRBJ2-2; D assignment may be TRBD1 or TRBD2 (6 bases each). The CDR3 spells CSVEDRGRGWGELFF. The DNA for the CDR3 is TGCAGCGTTGAAGACCGGGGGCGCGGTTGGGGGGAGCTGTTTTTT.